A single sample is the source of the 14 T cell receptor beta chains below, sequenced in a study of T cell changes during pregnancy in multiple sclerosis. Sequencing was performed with immunoSEQ multiplex PCR; in TCRdb, only in-frame clones are kept and a portion is missing. Of under 95,000 clones in the sample, 94% were seen once. Sequenced here: peripheral blood, sampled in the second trimester of pregnancy. The receptors shown here come from a female donor in good health, enrolled as a control in a pregnancy study.

This rearrangement joins TRBV6-1 to TRBJ1-4; possibly TRBD1 for D (6 bases). Germline loops: CDR1 MNHNS, CDR2 SASEGT. The CDR3 consists of 15 residues. V lost 4 bases to trimming and J lost 6 bases, with 15 bases between them. CDR3 sequence reads: CASSGNRVVDEKLFF. In DNA form, the CDR3 reads TGTGCCAGCAGTGGGAACAGGGTCGTGGATGAAAAACTGTTTTTT.

V gene TRBV7-9 combines with J gene TRBJ2-5; D may be TRBD1 (7 bases). Germline CDR1 is SEHNR and CDR2 is FQNEAQ (reference sequence). This CDR3 contains 14 residues. The germline V and J ends were trimmed by 3 bases and 4 bases, with 12 bases remaining between them. The CDR3 sequence: CASSFYRGGETQYF. CDR3 DNA sequence: TGTGCCAGCAGCTTCTACAGGGGAGGAGAGACCCAGTACTTC.

The chain couples TRBV7-8 to TRBJ2-5; TRBD2 aligns across 8 bases. CDR1 is SGHVS, CDR2 FQNEAQ, per germline. This CDR3 spans 15 amino acids. With V trimmed by 5 bases and J by 4 bases, 9 bases remained unmatched. The DNA of the CDR3 is TGTGCCAGCAGCCCCCCTCGGGAGGGGGGAGAGACCCAGTACTTC. It yields the protein CASSPPREGGETQYF.

The gene calls are TRBV7-9 and TRBJ2-4, with no clear D. This CDR3 has 13 residues. The germline V gene encodes CDR1 SEHNR and CDR2 FQNEAQ (reference sequence). The V end was cut by 6 bases, the J end by 0 bases, with 6 bases between. The CDR3 protein is CASRGLAKNIQYF. Written as DNA, the CDR3 is TGTGCCAGCAGGGGCTTAGCCAAAAACATTCAGTACTTC.

This chain links TRBV25-1 with TRBJ2-5, with D perhaps TRBD2 (6 bases). V lost 2 bases and J 5 bases, leaving 9 bases between the germline ends. Germline CDR1 and CDR2: MGHDK and SYGVNS. The CDR3 covers 13 residues. CDR3 DNA: TGTGCCAGCAGTGAAGGGGGGAGGGAGACCCAGTACTTC. This translates into CASSEGGRETQYF.

The rearrangement joins TRBV27 to TRBJ2-2; 9 positions agree with TRBD1. The CDR3 consists of 18 residues. Germline trimming cut 2 bases from V and 4 bases from J; bases unmatched to any gene: 11. Germline CDR1 is MNHEY and CDR2 is SMNVEV (reference sequence). CDR3 DNA sequence: TGTGCCAGCAGTTTACGGTGGACAGGGGATTTTCTCACCGGGGAGCTGTTTTTT. It specifies CASSLRWTGDFLTGELFF.

The CDR3 sequence: CAITEGRGSGTDTQYF. The CDR3 bases are TGTGCCATAACTGAGGGAAGAGGGAGCGGCACAGATACGCAGTATTTT. The rearrangement joins TRBV10-3 to TRBJ2-3; possibly TRBD2 for D (5 bases). CDR3 length equals 16 residues. Germline V gives CDR1 ENHRY, CDR2 SYGVKD. With 9 bases removed from V and 1 base from J, the gap between germline ends came to 20 bases.

The gene calls are TRBV5-1 and TRBJ2-5; tentatively, D is TRBD1 (5 bases). The CDR3 has 14 residues. Germline CDR1 reads SGHRS; CDR2 reads YFSETQ. V lost 0 bases and J lost 3, with 9 bases in between. The chain's CDR3 is CASSLDPGKETQYF. DNA for the CDR3: TGCGCCAGCAGCTTGGACCCAGGGAAAGAGACCCAGTACTTC.

This chain links TRBV4-1 with TRBJ2-6, with 12 bases matching TRBD2. Germline-derived CDR1 and CDR2 are MGHRA and YSYEKL. This CDR3 has 20 residues. V shed 0 bases and J 2 bases; nucleotides not matched to a gene: 8. Written as DNA, the CDR3 is TGCGCCAGCAGCCAAGAACCCATGACTAGCGGGAGAGCTGGGGCCAACGTCCTGACTTTC. Its translation is CASSQEPMTSGRAGANVLTF.

The chain is built from TRBV27 and TRBJ1-2; D may be TRBD1 (5 bases). The CDR3 extends over 16 amino acids. The ends were cut back, 1 base at V and 6 bases at J, with 18 bases in the middle. Germline-derived CDR1 and CDR2 are MNHEY and SMNVEV (reference sequence). The CDR3 sequence is CASSLWQGGLFDGYTF. DNA of the CDR3: TGTGCCAGCAGTTTATGGCAGGGAGGCCTTTTCGATGGCTACACCTTC.

The rearrangement joins TRBV9 to TRBJ1-3; D possibly corresponds to TRBD1 (6 bases). Germline V lookup: CDR1 SGDLS, CDR2 YYNGEE. The CDR3 runs to 17 residues. Between the trimmed V and J ends, which lost 0 bases and 0 bases, there was a span of 13 bases. The CDR3 here is CASSVAPDSFSGNTIYF. CDR3 DNA: TGTGCCAGCAGCGTAGCCCCGGACAGTTTCTCTGGAAACACCATATATTTT.

This CDR3 reads CASSLGASGSGEQFF. The CDR3 coding sequence is TGTGCCAGCAGTTTAGGGGCTAGCGGGAGCGGTGAGCAGTTCTTC. The rearrangement uses TRBV27 and TRBJ2-1, with 10 bases identical to TRBD2. The V gene's germline CDR1 is MNHEY and CDR2 SMNVEV (reference sequence). This CDR3 comprises 15 residues. Trimming at V came to 2 bases and at J to 9 bases, leaving 7 bases not matched to a gene.

The V call is TRBV30, the J call TRBJ2-3; 7 bases match TRBD1. J gave up 2 bases and V 0 bases, and 5 bases lay outside the gene matches. The CDR3 is 15 amino acids. The V gene's germline CDR1 is GTSNPN and CDR2 SVGIG (reference sequence). The CDR3 here is CAWSVQGILTDTQYF. CDR3 nucleotide sequence: TGTGCCTGGAGTGTACAGGGGATACTCACAGATACGCAGTATTTT.

CDR3: CASRGLADYEQYF. CDR3 DNA: TGTGCCAGCAGGGGACTAGCGGACTACGAGCAGTACTTC. The rearrangement links TRBV2 to TRBJ2-7, with TRBD2 matching 11 bases. CDR1 and CDR2 (germline): SNHLY, FYNNEI. There are 13 residues in the CDR3. V shed 6 bases and J 3 bases; nucleotides not matched to a gene: 1.